This T cell receptor beta chain was recovered during a study of brain T cells in children with intractable seizures (dated by TCRdb to about 2021). Looking at the study overall: Resected brain tissue from 53 pediatric epilepsy surgery cases was initially screened for immune gene transcripts with a NanoString immunology panel. Among the roughly twelve selected surgery cases, eight also had pre-surgery blood sequenced, leaving four with brain tissue only. Overall results and qualifications from the work: Viral specificity was inferred only from CDR3 sequence similarity, and patients' HCMV serostatus was unknown. Because pre- and post-surgery blood were sequenced to different depths, clones absent from the pre-surgery sample may reflect undersampling.

The sample's time point label, decoded: blood from clinic visit 5 months post-surgery; TSC patient then seizure free. The surgery cases that showed the highest brain T cell transcript signatures were chosen for TCR beta chain sequencing of brain tissue, and of blood when it was available. Before surgery, patients had received at least one anti-epileptic drug. TCR-sequenced patients were children with drug-resistant epilepsy due to tuberous sclerosis complex, focal cortical dysplasia, Rasmussen encephalitis or hemimegalencephaly. Bulk genomic DNA was isolated from unsorted brain tissue and whole blood using the Monarch genomic DNA purification kit. Concerning this clone itself: Its recognized antigen is unknown. No quality values exist for individual bases; no much larger clone is one base distant.

TCR beta chain sequences were generated from genomic DNA using the immunoSEQ assay. Regarding the original processing steps: CDR3 sequences that did not begin with the conserved framework cysteine at position 104 were removed by hand. To get clonality, the normalized Shannon's Diversity Index was subtracted from one, giving values from 0 (maximal diversity) to 1 (oligoclonal). Chi-squared comparison-of-proportions tests assessed whether the same CDR3 differed in frequency between samples, such as brain versus blood. Public clonotypes were found through immuneACCESS searches, while the VDJdb browser was used to judge similarity to known antiviral clonotypes. Not all clones reach the TCRdb copy of this immuneACCESS table, which keeps in-frame sequences only. Checked studies attribute under half of the gap to unresolved V genes and leave the rest unexplained. D and trimming were read from the DNA, whereas the V and J calls and clone size are those reported in that table. Counted in this sample were about 350,000 clones; over 90% of them appeared once. The top ten constitute 5.7% of the sample.

V lost 7 bases and J lost 4 bases; the stretch between them is 13 bases long. From the cysteine through the phenylalanine, the CDR3 covers 13 amino acids. The kept DNA is CDR3 alone, 39 bases in frame from the first base. Via the germline V gene, CDR1 is SNHLY and CDR2 FYNNEI. The V and J genes are TRBV2 and TRBJ1-1, with the D gene too uncertain to name. The receptor was derived from a boy younger than two with tuberous sclerosis and intractable seizures. The starting material was peripheral blood, obtained 4 to 5 months after surgery. The DNA sequence is given as TGTGCCAGCATAGGCCCCGACCTCACTGAAGCTTTCTTT. Its protein is CASIGPDLTEAFF. With the rest looked up from the reference TRBV2 and TRBJ1-1 genes rather than sequenced, the full variable domain is EPEVTQTPSHQVTQMGQEVILRCVPISNHLYFYWYRQILGQKVEFLVSFYNNEISEKSEIFDDQFSVERPDGSNFTLKIRSTKLEDSAMYFCASIGPDLTEAFFGQGTRLTVV.